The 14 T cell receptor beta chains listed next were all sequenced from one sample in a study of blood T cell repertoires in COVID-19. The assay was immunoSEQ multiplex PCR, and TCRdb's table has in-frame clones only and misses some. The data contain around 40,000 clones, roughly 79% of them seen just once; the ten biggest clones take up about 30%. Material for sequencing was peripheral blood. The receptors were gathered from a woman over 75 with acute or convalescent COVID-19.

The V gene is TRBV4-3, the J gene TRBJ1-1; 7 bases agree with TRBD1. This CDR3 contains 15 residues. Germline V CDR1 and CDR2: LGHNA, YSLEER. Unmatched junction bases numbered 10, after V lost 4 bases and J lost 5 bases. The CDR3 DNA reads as TGCGCCAGCAGCCGAGCGGGAGGGGGCCGAACTGAAGCTTTCTTT. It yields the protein CASSRAGGGRTEAFF.

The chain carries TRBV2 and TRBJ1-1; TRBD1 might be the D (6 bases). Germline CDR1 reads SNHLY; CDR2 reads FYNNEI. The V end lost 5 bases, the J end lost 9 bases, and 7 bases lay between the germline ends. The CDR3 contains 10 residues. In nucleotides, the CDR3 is TGTGCCAGCAGTACAGGGCAAGCTTTCTTT. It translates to CASSTGQAFF.

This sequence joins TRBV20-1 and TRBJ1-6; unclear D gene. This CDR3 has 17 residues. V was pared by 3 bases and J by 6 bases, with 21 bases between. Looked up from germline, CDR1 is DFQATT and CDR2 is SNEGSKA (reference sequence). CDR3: CSASRFGADDFNSPLHF. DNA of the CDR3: TGCAGTGCTAGTCGTTTCGGAGCCGATGATTTTAATTCACCCCTCCACTTT.

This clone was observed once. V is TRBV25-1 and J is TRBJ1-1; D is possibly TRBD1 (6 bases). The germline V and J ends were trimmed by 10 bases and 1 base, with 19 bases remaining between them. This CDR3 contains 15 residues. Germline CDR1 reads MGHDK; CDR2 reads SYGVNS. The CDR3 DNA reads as TGTGCCACCCGGGAGGAGGGGGTGAGGAACACTGAAGCTTTCTTT. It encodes CATREEGVRNTEAFF.

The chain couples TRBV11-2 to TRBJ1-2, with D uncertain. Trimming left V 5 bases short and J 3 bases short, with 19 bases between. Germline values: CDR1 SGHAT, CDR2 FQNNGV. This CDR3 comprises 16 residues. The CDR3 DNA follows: TGTGCCAGCAGCCCGGCCGTAGCGAGATGGGACTATGGCTACACCTTC. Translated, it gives CASSPAVARWDYGYTF.

The CDR3 is CASSLDSGQGTYEQYF. The CDR3 nucleotides are TGTGCCAGCAGCTTAGATTCGGGACAGGGCACCTACGAGCAGTACTTC. The chain is built from TRBV11-2 and TRBJ2-7, with TRBD1 matching over 9 bases. The CDR3 loop spans 16 amino acids. In germline, CDR1 is SGHAT, CDR2 FQNNGV. J lost 2 bases, V lost 0 bases, and 5 bases had no gene match.

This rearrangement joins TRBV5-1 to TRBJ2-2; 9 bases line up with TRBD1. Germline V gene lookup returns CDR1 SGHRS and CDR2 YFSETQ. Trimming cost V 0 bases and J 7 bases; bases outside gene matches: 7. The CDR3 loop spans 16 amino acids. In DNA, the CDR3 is TGCGCCAGCAGCTTGGCACAGGGGGCGCGGAACGGGGAGCTGTTTTTT. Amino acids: CASSLAQGARNGELFF.

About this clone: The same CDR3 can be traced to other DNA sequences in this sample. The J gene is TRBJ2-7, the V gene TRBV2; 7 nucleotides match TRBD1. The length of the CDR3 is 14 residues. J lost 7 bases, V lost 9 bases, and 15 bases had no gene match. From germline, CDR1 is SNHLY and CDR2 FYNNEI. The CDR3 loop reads CASRSGTVSGEQYF. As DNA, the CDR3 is TGTGCCAGTAGGTCCGGGACAGTATCGGGTGAGCAGTACTTC.

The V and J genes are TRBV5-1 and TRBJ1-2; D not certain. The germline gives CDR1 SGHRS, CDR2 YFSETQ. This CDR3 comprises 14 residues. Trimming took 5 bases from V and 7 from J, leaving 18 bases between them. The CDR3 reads CASSPEAVPPGYTF. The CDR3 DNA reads TGCGCCAGCAGTCCCGAAGCGGTGCCACCTGGCTACACCTTC.

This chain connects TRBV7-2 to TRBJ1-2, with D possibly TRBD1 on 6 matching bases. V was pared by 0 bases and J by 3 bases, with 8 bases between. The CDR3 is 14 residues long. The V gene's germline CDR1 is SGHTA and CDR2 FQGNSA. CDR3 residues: CASSLARTDYGYTF. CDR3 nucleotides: TGTGCCAGCAGCTTAGCCAGGACAGACTATGGCTACACCTTC. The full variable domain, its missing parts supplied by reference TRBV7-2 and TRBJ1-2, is GAGVSQSPSNKVTEKGKDVELRCDPISGHTALYWYRQSLGQGLEFLIYFQGNSAPDKSGLPSDRFSAERTGGSVSTLTIQRTQQEDSAVYLCASSLARTDYGYTFGSGTRLTVV.

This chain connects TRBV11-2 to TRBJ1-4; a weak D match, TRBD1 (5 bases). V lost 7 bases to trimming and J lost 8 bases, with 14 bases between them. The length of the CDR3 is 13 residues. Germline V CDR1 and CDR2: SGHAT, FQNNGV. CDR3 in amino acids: CASKQIAGEKLFF. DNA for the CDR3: TGTGCCAGCAAACAAATAGCAGGGGAAAAACTGTTTTTT.

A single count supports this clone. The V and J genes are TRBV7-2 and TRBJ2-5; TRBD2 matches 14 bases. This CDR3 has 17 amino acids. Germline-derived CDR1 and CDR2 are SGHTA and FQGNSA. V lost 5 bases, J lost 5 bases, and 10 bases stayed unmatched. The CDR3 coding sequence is TGTGCCAGCAGCAAGGGACTAGCGGGAGATGGGGGTGAGACCCAGTACTTC. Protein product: CASSKGLAGDGGETQYF.

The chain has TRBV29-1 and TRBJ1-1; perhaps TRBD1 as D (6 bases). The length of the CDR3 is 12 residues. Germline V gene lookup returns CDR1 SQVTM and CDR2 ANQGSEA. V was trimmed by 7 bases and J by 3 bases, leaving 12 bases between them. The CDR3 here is CSGDRSHTEAFF. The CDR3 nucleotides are TGCAGCGGTGACAGGTCTCACACTGAAGCTTTCTTT.

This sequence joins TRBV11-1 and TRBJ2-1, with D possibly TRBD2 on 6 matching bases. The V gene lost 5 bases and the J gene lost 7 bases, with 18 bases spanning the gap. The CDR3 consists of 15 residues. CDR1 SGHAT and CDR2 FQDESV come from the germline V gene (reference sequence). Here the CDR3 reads CASSRAGLLRNEQFF. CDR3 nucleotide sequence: TGTGCCAGCAGCCGAGCGGGCCTCCTGAGGAATGAGCAGTTCTTC.